The 13 T cell receptor beta chains below all came from one sample that was sequenced in a study of blood T cell repertoires in COVID-19. Here immunoSEQ multiplex PCR was the method, and the copy in TCRdb shows in-frame clones only, minus some. The data show approximately 150,000 clones, with approximately 87% seen just once and roughly 37% held by the top ten. Sequencing was performed on peripheral blood. The receptor source for this set is a man aged 50 or older who had recovered from COVID-19.

V and J are TRBV5-6 and TRBJ1-5; unclear D gene. Trimming shortened V by 4 bases and J by 3 bases, and 11 bases separated the two germline ends. This CDR3 spans 14 amino acids. CDR1 and CDR2 (germline): SGHDT, YYEEEE. CDR3 sequence (DNA): TGTGCCAGCAGCCCTGGACTTATCAATCAGCCCCAGCATTTT. It yields the protein CASSPGLINQPQHF.

The chain combines TRBV15 with TRBJ1-2; D may be TRBD1 (5 bases). V shed 5 bases and J shed 5 bases, with 15 bases lying between them. The germline V gene has CDR1 LNHNV and CDR2 YYDKDF (reference sequence). The CDR3 sequence is 14 residues long. Here the CDR3 reads CATSLGGGIYGYTF. The CDR3 DNA sequence: TGTGCCACCAGCCTCGGCGGGGGAATTTATGGCTACACCTTC.

A remark on this clone: One end of the junction does not line up with germline, which may come from a read error. V gene TRBV19 combines with J gene TRBJ1-6; 7 bases are a match to TRBD1. The CDR3 extends over 15 amino acids. The germline V gene has CDR1 LNHDA and CDR2 SQIVND (reference sequence). DNA for the CDR3: TGTGCCAGTAGTCCCAGGGGGAATAAAAATTTACCCCTCCACTTT. Translated, it gives CASSPRGNKNLPLHF.

The chain combines TRBV7-9 with TRBJ2-3, with 11 bases aligning to TRBD2. This CDR3 region has 18 residues. Germline V gives CDR1 SEHNR, CDR2 FQNEAQ (reference sequence). Losses at the gene ends were 5 bases for V and 0 bases for J; bases not matched to a gene: 10. The CDR3 loop reads CASSHGTSGIASTDTQYF. CDR3 nucleotides: TGTGCCAGCAGCCATGGGACTAGCGGTATCGCTAGCACAGATACGCAGTATTTT.

The chain recombines TRBV4-2 with TRBJ2-7; D unresolved. The CDR3 length is 13 residues. Trimming took 0 bases from V and 4 from J, leaving 7 bases between them. CDR1 and CDR2 (germline): LGHNA, YNFKEQ. In DNA, the CDR3 is TGTGCCAGCAGCCAAGACTCCTCTTACGAGCAGTACTTC. Its translation: CASSQDSSYEQYF.

The chain uses TRBV13 and TRBJ1-2, with D uncertain. Germline V gene data show CDR1 as PRHDT and CDR2 as FYEKMQ (reference sequence). V was clipped by 4 bases and J by 3 bases, with 15 bases between them. CDR3 length: 15 amino acids. This CDR3 reads CASSSGVTTDYGYTF. The CDR3, as DNA: TGTGCCAGCAGCTCCGGGGTGACCACCGACTATGGCTACACCTTC.

The CDR3 here is CASSLGLAADTQYF. The CDR3, as DNA: TGTGCCAGCAGCTTGGGACTAGCTGCAGATACGCAGTATTTT. The rearrangement joins TRBV7-2 to TRBJ2-3; 9 bases map to TRBD2. The CDR3 contains 14 residues. Trimming at V came to 3 bases and at J to 4 bases, leaving 2 bases not matched to a gene. Germline V gene lookup returns CDR1 SGHTA and CDR2 FQGNSA.

This clone was detected only a few times. The chain combines TRBV29-1 with TRBJ1-1; D unresolved. This CDR3 has 14 residues. V lost 4 bases and J lost 2, with 14 bases in between. Germline V CDR1 and CDR2: SQVTM, ANQGSEA. The CDR3 DNA sequence: TGCAGCGTTGCACAAGGAGCCAGTAACACTGAAGCTTTCTTT. This gives the protein CSVAQGASNTEAFF.

This chain uses TRBV7-2 with TRBJ1-5; possibly TRBD1 for D (5 bases). The length of the CDR3 is 13 residues. Germline CDR1 SGHTA, CDR2 FQGNSA. V was clipped by 1 base and J by 6 bases, with 7 bases between them. CDR3 in DNA: TGTGCCAGCAGCTTAGACGGGGGTCAGCCCCAGCATTTT. Protein product: CASSLDGGQPQHF. The variable domain in full, completed from reference TRBV7-2 and TRBJ1-5, reads GAGVSQSPSNKVTEKGKDVELRCDPISGHTALYWYRQSLGQGLEFLIYFQGNSAPDKSGLPSDRFSAERTGGSVSTLTIQRTQQEDSAVYLCASSLDGGQPQHFGDGTRLSIL.

This clone is a singleton in its sample. The chain couples TRBV2 to TRBJ2-2; possible D gene TRBD2, 6 bases. The germline V gene has CDR1 SNHLY and CDR2 FYNNEI. This CDR3 region has 17 residues. V lost 6 bases and J 5 bases, leaving 22 bases between the germline ends. CDR3: CASRQTPGLTRTGELFF. As DNA, the CDR3 is TGTGCCAGCAGACAGACTCCGGGACTGACGAGGACCGGGGAGCTGTTTTTT.

The V gene is TRBV7-8, the J gene TRBJ1-5, with 11 bases that match TRBD1. Trimming at V came to 5 bases and at J to 5 bases, leaving 5 bases not matched to a gene. The germline V gene has CDR1 SGHVS and CDR2 FQNEAQ. The CDR3 has 15 residues. CDR3 region: CASSGGQGAYQPQHF. In nucleotides, the CDR3 is TGTGCCAGCAGCGGAGGACAGGGGGCTTATCAGCCCCAGCATTTT.

This chain joins TRBV3-1 (or the pseudogene TRBV3-2) and TRBJ2-5; 10 nucleotides align to TRBD2. This CDR3 has 15 residues. The trim removed 4 bases at V and 1 base at J, leaving 3 bases unmatched. The germline CDR1 and CDR2 sequences are LGHDT and YNNKEL (reference sequence). The CDR3 here is CASSPAGGPQETQYF. The CDR3 DNA reads TGTGCCAGCAGCCCAGCGGGGGGGCCCCAAGAGACCCAGTACTTC.

This clone was counted between two and nine times. The rearrangement joins TRBV6-2 or TRBV6-3 to TRBJ1-5, with D unresolved. V lost 2 bases and J lost 6, with 8 bases in between. The V gene's germline CDR1 is MNHEY and CDR2 SVGEGT. This CDR3 is built from 13 residues. In DNA, the CDR3 is TGTGCCAGCAGTTACGGAGGGCTTCAGCCCCAGCATTTT. Translation: CASSYGGLQPQHF.